Listed below are T cell receptor beta chains from one sample, sequenced in a study of blood T cell repertoires in COVID-19. TCRdb keeps only in-frame clones here, not all; method: immunoSEQ multiplex PCR. The sample consists of roughly 140,000 clones, roughly 88% of them appearing once. The sample consisted of peripheral blood. These TCRs come from a woman between 50 and 59 years old in a cohort sampled during active or convalescent COVID-19. Both conserved end residues are part of each CDR3. A D gene is named only where the DNA matches it firmly. Not all rows give a size; the values are once, few, many and, for expanded clones, a class.

. | TRBJ2-1 | . | TRBV7-9 | TGTGCCAGCAACCTGGTCGCGGGGGCATACAATGAGCAGTTCTTC | CASNLVAGAYNEQFF
TRBD2 | TRBJ2-1 | once | TRBV24-1 | TGTGCCACCAGTGGTCCTAGCGGGGTCTCCTACAATGAGCAGTTCTTC | CATSGPSGVSYNEQFF
TRBD1 | TRBJ2-3 | . | TRBV7-3 | TGTGCCAGCAGCCCCGGACAGGGAACATCGGATACGCAGTATTTT | CASSPGQGTSDTQYF
. | TRBJ2-3 | . | TRBV11-3 | TGTGCCACTGCGAAAGGGGGCACAGATACGCAGTATTTT | CATAKGGTDTQYF
TRBD2 | TRBJ2-5 | . | TRBV6-1 | TGTGCCAGCAGTGAATTGGGGGGGGTTCGCCCGACAGAGACCCAGTACTTC | CASSELGGVRPTETQYF
TRBD2 | TRBJ2-1 | . | TRBV7-2 | TGTGCCAGCAGCTCCTTCCGCGGGAGCAATGAGCAGTTCTTC | CASSSFRGSNEQFF
TRBD1 | TRBJ2-7 | once | TRBV30 | TGTGCCTGGAGTGTATTCGTCGGGACAGGGGTGAACGAGCAGTACTTC | CAWSVFVGTGVNEQYF
. | TRBJ1-2 | . | TRBV25-1 | TGTGCCAGCAGTGAACAGGGGAACGGCTACACCTTC | CASSEQGNGYTF
TRBD1 | TRBJ2-6 | . | TRBV18 | TGTGCCAGCTCACCCGGGACAGGGGCCCACTCTGGGGCCAACGTCCTGACTTTC | CASSPGTGAHSGANVLTF
. | TRBJ2-2 | few | TRBV7-2 | TGTGCCAGCAGCTTAGGCGGACTGTACACCGGGGAGCTGTTTTTT | CASSLGGLYTGELFF